The 2 T cell receptor beta chains below were found in one sample sequenced in a study of cytomegalovirus exposure and HLA in healthy donors. PCR amplification relied on 60 Vbeta primers (plus 13 Jbeta primers). The assay was immunoSEQ multiplex PCR, and TCRdb's table has in-frame clones only and misses some. This table has 100,000 or so clones, roughly three fifths appearing once. Sample: PBMCs. These receptors originate from a man aged 30 to 39 in good health and CMV-seropositive.

The CDR3 here is CASSDLKSDTQYF. The CDR3 DNA sequence: TGTGCCAGCAGTGACCTTAAATCCGATACGCAGTATTTT. The V and J genes are TRBV6-4 and TRBJ2-3; no reliable D call. Germline V gene data show CDR1 as MRHNA and CDR2 as SNTAGT. The CDR3 contains 13 residues. The V end lost 2 bases, the J end lost 6 bases, and 9 bases lay between the germline ends.

V and J are TRBV2 and TRBJ2-3, with a weak D call TRBD1 (5 bases). Germline V gene data show CDR1 as SNHLY and CDR2 as FYNNEI. CDR3 length equals 15 residues. V was trimmed by 5 bases and J by 7 bases, leaving 19 bases between them. In DNA, the CDR3 is TGTGCCAGCAGTTTTGACGTAGGGGTGCAAAATACGCAGTATTTT. It yields the protein CASSFDVGVQNTQYF.